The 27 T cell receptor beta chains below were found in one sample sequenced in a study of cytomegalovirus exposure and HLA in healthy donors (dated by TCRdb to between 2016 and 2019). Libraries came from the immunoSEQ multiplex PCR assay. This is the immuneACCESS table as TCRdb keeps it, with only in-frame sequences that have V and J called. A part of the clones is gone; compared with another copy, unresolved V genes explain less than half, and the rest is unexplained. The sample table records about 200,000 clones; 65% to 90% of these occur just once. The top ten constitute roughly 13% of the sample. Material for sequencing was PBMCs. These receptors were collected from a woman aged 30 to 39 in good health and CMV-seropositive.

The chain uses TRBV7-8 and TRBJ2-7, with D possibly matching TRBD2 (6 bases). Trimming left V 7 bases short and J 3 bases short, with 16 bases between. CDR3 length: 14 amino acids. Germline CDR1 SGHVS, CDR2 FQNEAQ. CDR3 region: CASNPRLDSYEQYF. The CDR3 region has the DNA TGTGCCAGCAACCCCCGACTAGACAGCTACGAGCAGTACTTC.

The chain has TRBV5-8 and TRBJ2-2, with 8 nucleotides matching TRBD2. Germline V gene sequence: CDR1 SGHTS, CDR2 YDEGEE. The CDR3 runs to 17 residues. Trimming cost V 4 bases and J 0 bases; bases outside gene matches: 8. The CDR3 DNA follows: TGTGCCAGCAGCCGACCCTATAGCGGGACGAACACCGGGGAGCTGTTTTTT. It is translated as CASSRPYSGTNTGELFF.

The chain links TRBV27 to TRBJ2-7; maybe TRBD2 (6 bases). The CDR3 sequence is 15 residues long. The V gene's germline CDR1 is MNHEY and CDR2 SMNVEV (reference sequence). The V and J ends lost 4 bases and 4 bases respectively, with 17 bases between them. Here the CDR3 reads CASSSPGTVSYEQYF. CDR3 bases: TGTGCCAGCAGTTCACCCGGGACTGTATCTTACGAGCAGTACTTC.

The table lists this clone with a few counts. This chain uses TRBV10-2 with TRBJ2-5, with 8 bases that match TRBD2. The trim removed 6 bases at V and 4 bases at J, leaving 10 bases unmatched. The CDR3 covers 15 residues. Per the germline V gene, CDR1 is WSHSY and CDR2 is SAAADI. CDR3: CASSATRGGLETQYF. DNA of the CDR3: TGCGCCAGCAGCGCGACCCGGGGGGGGTTAGAGACCCAGTACTTC.

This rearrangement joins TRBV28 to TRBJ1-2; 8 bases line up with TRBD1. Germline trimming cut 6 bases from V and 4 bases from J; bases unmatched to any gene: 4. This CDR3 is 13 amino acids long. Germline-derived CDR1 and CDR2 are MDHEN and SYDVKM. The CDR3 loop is CASRGGTGYGYTF. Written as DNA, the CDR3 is TGTGCCAGCAGGGGTGGGACAGGCTATGGCTACACCTTC.

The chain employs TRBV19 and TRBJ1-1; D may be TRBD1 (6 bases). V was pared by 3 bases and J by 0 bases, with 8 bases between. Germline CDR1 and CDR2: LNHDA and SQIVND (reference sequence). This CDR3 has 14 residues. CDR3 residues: CASSMRGMNTEAFF. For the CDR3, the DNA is TGTGCCAGTAGTATGAGGGGGATGAACACTGAAGCTTTCTTT.

The chain's CDR3 is CASSPGQDGYTF. In DNA, the CDR3 is TGTGCCAGCAGCCCTGGACAGGATGGCTACACCTTC. The V call is TRBV9, the J call TRBJ1-2, with 7 bases fitting TRBD1. In germline, CDR1 is SGDLS, CDR2 YYNGEE. Trimming removed 4 bases from V and 6 bases from J; junction bases left unmatched: 3. The CDR3 is made up of 12 amino acids.

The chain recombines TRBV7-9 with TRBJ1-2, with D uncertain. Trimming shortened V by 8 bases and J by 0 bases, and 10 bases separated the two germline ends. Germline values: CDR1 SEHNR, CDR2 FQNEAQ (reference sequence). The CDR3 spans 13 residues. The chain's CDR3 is CASSGNANYGYTF. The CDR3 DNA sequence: TGTGCCAGCTCGGGTAACGCTAACTATGGCTACACCTTC.

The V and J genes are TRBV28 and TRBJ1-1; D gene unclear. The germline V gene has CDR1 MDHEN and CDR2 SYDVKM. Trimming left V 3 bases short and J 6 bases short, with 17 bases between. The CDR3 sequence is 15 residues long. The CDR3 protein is CASSFFSSSISEAFF. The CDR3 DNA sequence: TGTGCCAGCAGTTTTTTTAGCTCTTCCATTTCTGAAGCTTTCTTT.

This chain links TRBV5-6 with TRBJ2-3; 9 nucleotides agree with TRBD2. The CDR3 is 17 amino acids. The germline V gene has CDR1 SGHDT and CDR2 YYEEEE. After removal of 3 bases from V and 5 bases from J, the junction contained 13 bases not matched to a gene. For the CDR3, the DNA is TGTGCCAGCAGCTCCCAGCGTAGCGGGAGTTCGAGAGATACGCAGTATTTT. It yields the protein CASSSQRSGSSRDTQYF.

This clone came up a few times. As DNA, the CDR3 is TGTGCCTGGAGTATAACCTCCGCAGAATTCAATCAGCCCCAGCATTTT. Translated: CAWSITSAEFNQPQHF. V usage is TRBV30 and J usage is TRBJ1-5; the D is unclear. The CDR3 loop spans 16 amino acids. Trimming took 2 bases from V and 3 from J, leaving 17 bases between them. CDR1 is GTSNPN and CDR2 is SVGIG in the germline V gene (reference sequence).

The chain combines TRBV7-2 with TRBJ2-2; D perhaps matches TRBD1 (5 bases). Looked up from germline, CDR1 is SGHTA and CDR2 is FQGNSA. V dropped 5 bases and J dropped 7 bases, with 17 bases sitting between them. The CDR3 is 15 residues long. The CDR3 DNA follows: TGTGCCAGCAGCCCAGACAGAGGTGATGGCGGGGAGCTGTTTTTT. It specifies CASSPDRGDGGELFF.

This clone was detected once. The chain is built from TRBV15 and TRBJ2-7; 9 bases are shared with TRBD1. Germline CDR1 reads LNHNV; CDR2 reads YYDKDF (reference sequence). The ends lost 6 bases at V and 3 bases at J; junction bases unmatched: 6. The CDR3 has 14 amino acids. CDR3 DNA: TGTGCCACCAGTACAAACAGGGGGCTCTACGAGCAGTACTTC. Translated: CATSTNRGLYEQYF.

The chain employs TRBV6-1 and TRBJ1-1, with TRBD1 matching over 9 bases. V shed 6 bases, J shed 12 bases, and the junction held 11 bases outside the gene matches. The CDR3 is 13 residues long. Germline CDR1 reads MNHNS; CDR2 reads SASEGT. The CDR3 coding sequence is TGTGCCAGCAGCCCCGACCTGGGACAGGGAACTTTCTTT. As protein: CASSPDLGQGTFF.

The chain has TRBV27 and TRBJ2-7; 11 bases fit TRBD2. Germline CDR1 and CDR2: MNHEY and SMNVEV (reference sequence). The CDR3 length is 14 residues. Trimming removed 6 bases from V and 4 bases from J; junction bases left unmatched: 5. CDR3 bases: TGTGCCAGCAGATCCACTAGCGGGAGTTACGAGCAGTACTTC. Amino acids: CASRSTSGSYEQYF.

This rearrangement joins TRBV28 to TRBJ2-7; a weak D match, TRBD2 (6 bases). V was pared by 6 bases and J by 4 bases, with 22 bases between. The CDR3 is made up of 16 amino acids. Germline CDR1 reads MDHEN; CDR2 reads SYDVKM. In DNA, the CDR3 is TGTGCCAGCAGAGATCCTAGCGCAGGTCGAGGGTACGAGCAGTACTTC. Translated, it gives CASRDPSAGRGYEQYF.

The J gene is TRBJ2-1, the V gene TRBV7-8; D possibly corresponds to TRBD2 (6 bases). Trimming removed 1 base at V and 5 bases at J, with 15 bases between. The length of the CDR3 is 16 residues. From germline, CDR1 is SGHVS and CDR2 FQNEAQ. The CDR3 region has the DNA TGTGCCAGCAGCTTAGTCTGGGGACTCTTGAACAATGAGCAGTTCTTC. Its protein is CASSLVWGLLNNEQFF.

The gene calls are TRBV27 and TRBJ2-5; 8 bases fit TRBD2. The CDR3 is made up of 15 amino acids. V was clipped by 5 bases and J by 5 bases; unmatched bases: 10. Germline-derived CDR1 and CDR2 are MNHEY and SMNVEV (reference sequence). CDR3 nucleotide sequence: TGTGCCAGCAGTCCCGCAGCGGGAGTGGAGGAGACCCAGTACTTC. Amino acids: CASSPAAGVEETQYF.

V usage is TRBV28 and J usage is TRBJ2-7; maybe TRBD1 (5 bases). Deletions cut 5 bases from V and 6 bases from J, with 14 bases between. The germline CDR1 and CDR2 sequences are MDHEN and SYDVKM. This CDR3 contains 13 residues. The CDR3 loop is CASSAGHAFEQYF. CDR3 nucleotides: TGTGCCAGCAGTGCAGGGCATGCGTTCGAGCAGTACTTC.

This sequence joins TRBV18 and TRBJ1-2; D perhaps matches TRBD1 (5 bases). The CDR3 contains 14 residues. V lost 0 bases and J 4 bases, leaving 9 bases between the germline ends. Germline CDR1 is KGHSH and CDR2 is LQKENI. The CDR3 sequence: CASSPPAGPYGYTF. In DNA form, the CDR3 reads TGTGCCAGCTCACCACCGGCAGGGCCCTATGGCTACACCTTC.

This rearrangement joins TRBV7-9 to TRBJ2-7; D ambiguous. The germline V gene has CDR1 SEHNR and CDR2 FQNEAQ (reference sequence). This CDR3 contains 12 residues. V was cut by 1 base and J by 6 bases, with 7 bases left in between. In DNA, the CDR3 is TGTGCCAGCAGCTTAGGTCCCATCGAGCAGTACTTC. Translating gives CASSLGPIEQYF.

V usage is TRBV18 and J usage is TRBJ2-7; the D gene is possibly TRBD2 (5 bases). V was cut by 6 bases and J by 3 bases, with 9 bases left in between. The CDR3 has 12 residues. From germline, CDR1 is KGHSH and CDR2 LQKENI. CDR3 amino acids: CASSGEGYEQYF. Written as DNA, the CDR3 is TGTGCCAGCTCCGGTGAGGGCTACGAGCAGTACTTC.

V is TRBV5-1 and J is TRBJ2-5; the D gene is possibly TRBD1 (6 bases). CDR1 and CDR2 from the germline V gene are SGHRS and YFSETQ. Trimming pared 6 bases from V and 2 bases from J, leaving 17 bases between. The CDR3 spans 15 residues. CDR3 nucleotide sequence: TGCGCCAGCACCCATGGACAGCGAGTTCAAGAGACCCAGTACTTC. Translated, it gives CASTHGQRVQETQYF.

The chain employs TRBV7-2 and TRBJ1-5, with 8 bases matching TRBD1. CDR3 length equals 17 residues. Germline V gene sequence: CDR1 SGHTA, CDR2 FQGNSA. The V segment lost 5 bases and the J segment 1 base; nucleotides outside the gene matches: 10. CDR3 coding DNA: TGTGCCAGCAGCCCCGGACGAGACAGGGGAAGCAATCAGCCCCAGCATTTT. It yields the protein CASSPGRDRGSNQPQHF.

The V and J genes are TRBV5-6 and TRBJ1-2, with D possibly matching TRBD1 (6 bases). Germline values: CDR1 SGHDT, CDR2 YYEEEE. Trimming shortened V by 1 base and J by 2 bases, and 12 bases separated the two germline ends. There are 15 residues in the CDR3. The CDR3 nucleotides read TGTGCCAGCAGCTTGAGGACAGCTCGGAACTATGGCTACACCTTC. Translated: CASSLRTARNYGYTF.

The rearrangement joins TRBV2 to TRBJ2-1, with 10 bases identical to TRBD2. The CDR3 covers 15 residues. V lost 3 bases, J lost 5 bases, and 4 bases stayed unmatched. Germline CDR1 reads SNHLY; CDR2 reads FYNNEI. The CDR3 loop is CASSEPSGRNNEQFF. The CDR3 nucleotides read TGTGCCAGCAGTGAGCCTAGCGGGAGAAACAATGAGCAGTTCTTC.

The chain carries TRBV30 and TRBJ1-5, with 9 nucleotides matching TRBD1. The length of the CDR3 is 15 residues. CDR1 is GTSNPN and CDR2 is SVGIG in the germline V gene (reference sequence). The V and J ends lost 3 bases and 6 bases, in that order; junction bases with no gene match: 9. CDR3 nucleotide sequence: TGTGCCTGGAGGGAAACAGGGGGCTTGGGTCAGCCCCAGCATTTT. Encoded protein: CAWRETGGLGQPQHF.